The present entry profiles one T cell receptor beta chain with its context. Original handling: It was from reference gene primer amplification that nucleated cell counts were estimated. Produced via immunoSEQ multiplex PCR; TCRdb's table is partial and in-frame only. That table furnishes V, J and clone size, whereas the DNA furnished D and trimming. The table records 150,000 to 200,000 clones, around 84% of them present only once. CDR3 length: 14 amino acids. Germline CDR1 and CDR2: GTSNPN and SVGIG (reference sequence). V dropped 2 bases and J dropped 8 bases, with 15 bases sitting between them. This entry comes from a study of blood T cell repertoires in COVID-19.

The V and J genes are TRBV30 and TRBJ1-4; D possibly corresponds to TRBD1 (6 bases). The source of this sequence is a woman between 65 and 79 years old with COVID-19, enrolled during active disease. Sample: peripheral blood. The CDR3 spells CAWSLRGAYEKLFF. The CDR3 bases are TGTGCCTGGAGTCTCCGGGGGGCATACGAAAAACTGTTTTTT.